The 15 T cell receptor beta chains below come from one sample, sequenced in a study of Graves' ophthalmopathy and Graves' hyperthyroidism. Amplified material comprised TCR beta CDR3 regions derived from RNA transcripts. Amplification began with first-round RT-PCR using HTBI primers, then second-round multiplex PCR was performed. TCRdb re-called the multiplex PCR reads through MiXCR, storing one row per CDR3 protein. The sample records 900,000 to 1,200,000 distinct CDR3 sequences, around a third being singletons. The sample comprised peripheral blood or thyroid tissue (not recorded which). Source of these receptors: an adult man with Graves' hyperthyroidism.

This clonotype was picked up a small number of times. The junction departs from germline at one end; a sequencing error may be responsible. V gene TRBV10-3 combines with J gene TRBJ1-5, with 8 bases aligning to TRBD1. Germline lookup yields CDR1 ENHRY and CDR2 SYGVKD. The CDR3 totals 15 residues. CDR3 DNA sequence: TGTGCCAGCAGTCCCGGACAGGGTTTATACCAGCCCCAGCATTTT. It yields the protein CASSPGQGLYQPQHF.

In this sample, this clonotype turned up many times. The genes are TRBV19 and TRBJ2-7; a weak D match, TRBD1 (6 bases). The CDR3 contains 13 residues. The germline V gene encodes CDR1 LNHDA and CDR2 SQIVND (reference sequence). Trimming cost V 5 bases and J 4 bases, with 12 bases left between them. The chain's CDR3 is CASSERTDYEQYF. The CDR3 region has the DNA TGTGCCAGTAGTGAACGGACAGATTACGAGCAGTACTTC.

The rearrangement links TRBV15 to TRBJ1-2; TRBD1 aligns across 8 bases. CDR1 and CDR2 from the germline V gene are LNHNV and YYDKDF (reference sequence). The junction had 5 bases not matched to a gene; V was cut back by 8 bases and J by 3 bases. This CDR3 has 13 residues. The DNA of the CDR3 is TGTGCCACCGGTACGACAGGGGACTATGGCTACACCTTC. Translation: CATGTTGDYGYTF.

The genes are TRBV19 and TRBJ2-7; 12 bases are shared with TRBD1. Germline lookup yields CDR1 LNHDA and CDR2 SQIVND (reference sequence). The CDR3 spans 14 residues. The junction had 7 bases not matched to a gene; V was cut back by 8 bases and J by 5 bases. The CDR3 loop is CASGVGTGGDEQYF. The DNA for the CDR3 is TGTGCCAGTGGGGTTGGGACAGGGGGCGACGAGCAGTACTTC.

The chain carries TRBV6-2 or TRBV6-3 and TRBJ1-3; D gene uncertain. V gave up 2 bases and J gave up 3 bases, with 5 bases separating them. Germline assignment: CDR1 MNHEY and CDR2 SVGEGT. The CDR3 totals 13 residues. The CDR3 spells CASSYGIGNTIYF. The CDR3 DNA follows: TGTGCCAGCAGTTACGGAATTGGAAACACCATATATTTT.

This clonotype was seen only once. This chain connects TRBV10-3 to TRBJ1-5; weak D call: TRBD1 (6 bases). Trimming removed 5 bases from V and 2 bases from J, with 13 bases in between. CDR1 and CDR2 (germline): ENHRY, SYGVKD. CDR3 length equals 15 residues. The CDR3 here is CAISYGGPGNQPQHF. The CDR3 DNA reads TGTGCCATCAGTTACGGGGGGCCAGGCAATCAGCCCCAGCATTTT.

At least ten counts were recorded for this clonotype. In DNA, the CDR3 is TGCAGTGCTAGAGATGGGAGGGGGCCCACTGAAGCTTTCTTT. This sequence encodes CSARDGRGPTEAFF. The rearrangement uses TRBV20-1 and TRBJ1-1; 7 bases map to TRBD1. J gave up 4 bases and V 0 bases, and 5 bases lay outside the gene matches. This CDR3 spans 14 amino acids. Germline V gene sequence: CDR1 DFQATT, CDR2 SNEGSKA (reference sequence).

In its sample, this clonotype was seen many times. The genes are TRBV7-3 and TRBJ1-6; D gene uncertain. This CDR3 is 17 amino acids long. The V gene's germline CDR1 is SGHTA and CDR2 FQGTGA. V was clipped by 2 bases and J by 0 bases, with 11 bases between them. The chain's CDR3 is CASSLHARSSYNSPLHF. CDR3 sequence (DNA): TGTGCCAGCAGCTTACATGCTCGGAGCTCCTATAATTCACCCCTCCACTTT.

This clonotype turned up a few times. The chain employs TRBV20-1 and TRBJ2-2; no clear D gene. Germline CDR1 reads DFQATT; CDR2 reads SNEGSKA (reference sequence). This CDR3 has 15 residues. Trimming pared 0 bases from V and 0 bases from J, leaving 8 bases between. The CDR3 loop is CSARDSRSNTGELFF. The CDR3 nucleotides read TGCAGTGCTAGAGATTCCAGGTCGAACACCGGGGAGCTGTTTTTT.

This clonotype appeared a single time. This sequence joins TRBV10-3 and TRBJ2-2; weak D call: TRBD1 (6 bases). Germline CDR1 reads ENHRY; CDR2 reads SYGVKD. This CDR3 has 14 residues. Trimming shortened V by 6 bases and J by 3 bases, and 11 bases separated the two germline ends. This CDR3 reads CAIRRQEHTGELFF. The CDR3, as DNA: TGTGCCATCAGGAGACAGGAGCACACCGGGGAGCTGTTTTTT.

The chain couples TRBV12-3 or TRBV12-4 to TRBJ1-1; unclear D gene. The CDR3 is 12 residues long. Trimming took off 4 bases at V and 11 bases at J, with 14 bases between the two ends. The CDR3 bases are TGTGCCAGCAGTTATGCGGGAGCGTTGGCTTTCTTT. It codes for CASSYAGALAFF.

The CDR3 bases are TGTGCCATCAGTGGGTCCGGGAGGGAGAGCTCCTACGAGCAGTACTTC. This codes for CAISGSGRESSYEQYF. The chain employs TRBV10-3 and TRBJ2-7, with 8 bases aligning to TRBD2. The V and J ends lost 4 bases and 0 bases, in that order; junction bases with no gene match: 8. There are 16 residues in the CDR3. Per the germline V gene, CDR1 is ENHRY and CDR2 is SYGVKD.

This clonotype was detected only a few times. V and J are TRBV4-2 and TRBJ2-6; 15 positions match TRBD2. This CDR3 has 19 amino acids. Germline V lookup: CDR1 LGHNA, CDR2 YNFKEQ. The V and J ends lost 2 bases and 0 bases, in that order; junction bases with no gene match: 2. The CDR3 sequence: CASSQPGLAGGSGANVLTF. CDR3 nucleotide sequence: TGTGCCAGCAGCCAACCGGGACTAGCGGGGGGCTCTGGGGCCAACGTCCTGACTTTC.

On this clonotype itself: A clone one base away is much larger, so this may be a read error. The chain's CDR3 is CASSLAGTGANYGYTF. CDR3 DNA: TGTGCCAGCAGCTTAGCAGGGACCGGGGCTAACTATGGCTACACCTTC. This chain uses TRBV7-9 with TRBJ1-2; tentatively, D is TRBD1 (5 bases). The CDR3 has 16 residues. Trimming cost V 0 bases and J 0 bases, with 11 bases left between them. Per the germline V gene, CDR1 is SEHNR and CDR2 is FQNEAQ (reference sequence).

This clonotype occurred many times. A much larger clone differs from this one at a single base, so this may be a read error. The genes are TRBV29-1 and TRBJ1-5; the D gene is possibly TRBD1 (5 bases). The CDR3 length is 13 residues. V was shortened by 6 bases and J by 2 bases, with 11 bases between the two germline ends. Germline CDR1 reads SQVTM; CDR2 reads ANQGSEA. DNA for the CDR3: TGCAGCGTGAGGGGCGGTGGCAATCAGCCCCAGCATTTT. Its protein is CSVRGGGNQPQHF.